This T cell receptor beta chain appears in the sequencing data of a study of tumor-infiltrating lymphocytes in primary liver carcinoma. Study findings and constraints: Overlap in tumor-adjacent and tumor-blood pairs fell below that of tumor region pairs.

Unsorted bulk tissue, about 19-31 mg of it, served as the source for co-extraction of RNA and DNA. Starting from approximately 500 ng of total RNA, TCR beta cDNA was produced with a primer in the constant region. Slightly modified ARM-PCR, run as three nested multiplex PCR rounds, produced the TCR beta libraries. Researchers ran the first two PCR rounds for approximately 10 cycles each with TRBV1-TRBV30 forward primers and a C-beta reverse primer. TCRdb re-called the multiplex PCR reads with MiXCR, one entry per CDR3 protein. The sample has 75,000 to 80,000 distinct CDR3 sequences, 65% to 75% seen once; the top ten hold roughly 28%. A word on this clonotype: Its antigen is unidentified. One end of the junction fails to match germline, which may point to a read error.

Germline V gene sequence: CDR1 ENHRY, CDR2 SYGVKD. This CDR3 spans 13 amino acids. The rearrangement uses TRBV10-3 and TRBJ1-1, with a tentative D call TRBD1 (6 bases). The sample was tumor-adjacent normal liver tissue. This sequence originates from a man between 35 and 55 years old with primary liver carcinoma and hepatitis B virus infection. The CDR3, as DNA: TGTACCATCAGTGGCACAGTGGACAGTGAAGCTTTATTT. This translates into CTISGTVDSEALF.